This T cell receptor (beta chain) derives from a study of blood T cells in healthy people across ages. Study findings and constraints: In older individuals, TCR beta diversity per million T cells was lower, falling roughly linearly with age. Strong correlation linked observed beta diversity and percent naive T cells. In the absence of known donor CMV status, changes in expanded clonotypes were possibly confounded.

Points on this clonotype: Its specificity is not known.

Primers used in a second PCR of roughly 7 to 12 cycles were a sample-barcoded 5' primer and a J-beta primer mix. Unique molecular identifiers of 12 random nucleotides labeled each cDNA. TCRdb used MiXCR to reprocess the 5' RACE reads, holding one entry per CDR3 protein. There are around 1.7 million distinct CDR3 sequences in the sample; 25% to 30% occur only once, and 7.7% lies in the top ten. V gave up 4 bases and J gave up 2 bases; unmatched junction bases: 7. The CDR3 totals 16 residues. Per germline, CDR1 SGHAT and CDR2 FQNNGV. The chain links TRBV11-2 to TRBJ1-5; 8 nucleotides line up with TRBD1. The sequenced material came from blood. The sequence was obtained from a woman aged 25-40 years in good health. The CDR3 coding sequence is TGTGCCAGCAGCTCCGACAGGGGCACGCGCAATCAGCCCCAGCATTTT. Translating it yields CASSSDRGTRNQPQHF. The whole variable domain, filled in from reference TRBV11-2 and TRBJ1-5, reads EAGVAQSPRYKIIEKRQSVAFWCNPISGHATLYWYQQILGQGPKLLIQFQNNGVVDDSQLPKDRFSAERLKGVDSTLKIQPAKLEDSAVYLCASSSDRGTRNQPQHFGDGTRLSIL.